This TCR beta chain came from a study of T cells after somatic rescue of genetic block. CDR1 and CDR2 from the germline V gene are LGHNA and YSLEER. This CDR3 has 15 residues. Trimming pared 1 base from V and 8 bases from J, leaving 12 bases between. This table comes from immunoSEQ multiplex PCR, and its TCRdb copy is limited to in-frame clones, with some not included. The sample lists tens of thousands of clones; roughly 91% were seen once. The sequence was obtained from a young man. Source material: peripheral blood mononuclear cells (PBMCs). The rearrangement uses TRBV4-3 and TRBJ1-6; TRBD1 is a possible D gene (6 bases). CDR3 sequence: CASSQAGTSYSPLHF. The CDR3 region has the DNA TGCGCCAGCAGCCAAGCCGGGACATCGTATTCACCCCTCCACTTT.